This TCR beta chain was sequenced during a study of Ad26.COV2.S vaccination and SARS-CoV-2 variants. For the study at large: The Ad26.COV2.S arm of the COV1001 trial was where the donor was placed.

As to this clone: Its antigen is currently unknown.

Sequenced by immunoSEQ multiplex PCR; TCRdb stores in-frame clones only, minus some. The repertoire includes approximately 350,000 clones, about four fifths of them detected once, and around 7% sits in the top ten. Treatment specified: 19 received Ad26.COV2.S at low or high dose, single or two shots; 5 received placebo; per-sample allocation not given. It was on day 63 after the first vaccine or placebo injection that samples were taken. Germline lookup yields CDR1 LGHNT and CDR2 FRNRAP. The ends were cut back, 1 base at V and 6 bases at J, with 1 base in the middle. CDR3 length equals 11 residues. Overall study results and limits: Reportedly, spike-specific CD8+ and CD4+ T cell responses achieved substantial breadth once vaccination had taken place.

This receptor was identified in a person between 18 and 60 years old who received the Ad26.COV2.S COVID-19 vaccine or a placebo. The sequenced sample was peripheral blood, obtained in a trial of Ad26.COV2.S vaccine versus placebo. The V call is TRBV12-5, the J call TRBJ1-5; D ambiguous. The CDR3 loop is CASGLGQPQHF. The CDR3 DNA reads as TGTGCTAGTGGTTTGGGTCAGCCCCAGCATTTT. The full variable domain, in which reference TRBV12-5 and TRBJ1-5 provide the parts outside the CDR3, is DARVTQTPRHKVTEMGQEVTMRCQPILGHNTVFWYRQTMMQGLELLAYFRNRAPLDDSGMPKDRFSAEMPDATLATLKIQPSEPRDSAVYFCASGLGQPQHFGDGTRLSIL.